Each of the 2 T cell receptor beta chains below was sequenced from the same sample in a study of breast tumors, draining lymph nodes, adjacent tissues. TCRdb redid the calling of the multiplex PCR reads with MiXCR, one entry per CDR3 protein. Here the sample spans about 13,000 distinct CDR3 sequences, 62% being singletons. The sample was tumor-adjacent breast tissue. The receptors shown here come from a female donor with breast cancer. Some clones in this sample may be carry-over from other donors' samples.

This clonotype was counted at least ten times. V is TRBV6-5 and J is TRBJ2-1, with no clear D. CDR1 is MNHEY, CDR2 SVGAGI, per germline. V was trimmed by 5 bases and J by 0 bases, leaving 11 bases between them. This CDR3 region has 15 residues. The CDR3 sequence: CASSRGFGSYNEQFF. The CDR3 region has the DNA TGTGCCAGCAGTCGAGGCTTCGGCTCCTACAATGAGCAGTTCTTC.

The V and J genes are TRBV29-1 and TRBJ2-3, with 9 bases aligning to TRBD1. Looked up from germline, CDR1 is SQVTM and CDR2 is ANQGSEA. The CDR3 runs 13 residues. CDR3 nucleotides: TGCAGTTCGGGACAGGGTGTCGCAGATACGCAGTATTTT. Its protein product is CSSGQGVADTQYF.